This T cell receptor (beta chain) emerged from a study of cytomegalovirus exposure and HLA in healthy donors. Findings of the study overall: Associated with HLA alleles at 0.05 false discovery rate in a later analysis were 17,000 or so TCR beta sequences. One later analysis reportedly identified an Asian-associated ancestry cluster that showed fewer N-insertions than the roughly 600-donor mean.

Healthy people donating bone marrow made up the donors. Primers for the PCR totalled 60 Vbeta and 13 Jbeta. Using immunoSEQ multiplex PCR, the repertoire was profiled, and TCRdb retains in-frame clones only, with some absent. The sample lists 150,000 to 200,000 clones, around three quarters seen once, with less than 1.2% in the top ten. The CDR3 is 13 residues long. The ends were cut back, 6 bases at V and 0 bases at J, with 6 bases in the middle. The germline CDR1 and CDR2 sequences are MGHDK and SYGVNS. A note on this clone: The antigen is undetermined. Other DNA sequences within the sample encode an identical CDR3.

This chain links TRBV25-1 with TRBJ1-3; no reliable D call. Sequences were obtained from PBMCs. This receptor was identified in a middle-aged woman in good health and CMV-seronegative. The CDR3 region has the DNA TGTGCCAGCAGCTTATACTCTGGAAACACCATATATTTT. It yields the protein CASSLYSGNTIYF.